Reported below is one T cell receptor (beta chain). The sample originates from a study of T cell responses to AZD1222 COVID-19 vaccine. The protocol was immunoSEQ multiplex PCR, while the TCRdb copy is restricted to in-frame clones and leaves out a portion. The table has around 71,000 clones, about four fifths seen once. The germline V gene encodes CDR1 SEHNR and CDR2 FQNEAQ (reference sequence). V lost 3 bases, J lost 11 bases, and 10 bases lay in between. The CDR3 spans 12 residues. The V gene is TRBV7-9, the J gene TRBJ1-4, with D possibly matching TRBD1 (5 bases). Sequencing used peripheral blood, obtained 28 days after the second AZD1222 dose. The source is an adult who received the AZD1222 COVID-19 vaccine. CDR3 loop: CASSLDRDKLFF. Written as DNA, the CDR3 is TGTGCCAGCAGCTTGGACCGGGACAAACTGTTTTTT. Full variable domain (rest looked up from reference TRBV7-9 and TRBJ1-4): DTGVSQNPRHKITKRGQNVTFRCDPISEHNRLYWYRQTLGQGPEFLTYFQNEAQLEKSRLLSDRFSAERPKGSFSTLEIQRTEQGDSAMYLCASSLDRDKLFFGSGTQLSVL.